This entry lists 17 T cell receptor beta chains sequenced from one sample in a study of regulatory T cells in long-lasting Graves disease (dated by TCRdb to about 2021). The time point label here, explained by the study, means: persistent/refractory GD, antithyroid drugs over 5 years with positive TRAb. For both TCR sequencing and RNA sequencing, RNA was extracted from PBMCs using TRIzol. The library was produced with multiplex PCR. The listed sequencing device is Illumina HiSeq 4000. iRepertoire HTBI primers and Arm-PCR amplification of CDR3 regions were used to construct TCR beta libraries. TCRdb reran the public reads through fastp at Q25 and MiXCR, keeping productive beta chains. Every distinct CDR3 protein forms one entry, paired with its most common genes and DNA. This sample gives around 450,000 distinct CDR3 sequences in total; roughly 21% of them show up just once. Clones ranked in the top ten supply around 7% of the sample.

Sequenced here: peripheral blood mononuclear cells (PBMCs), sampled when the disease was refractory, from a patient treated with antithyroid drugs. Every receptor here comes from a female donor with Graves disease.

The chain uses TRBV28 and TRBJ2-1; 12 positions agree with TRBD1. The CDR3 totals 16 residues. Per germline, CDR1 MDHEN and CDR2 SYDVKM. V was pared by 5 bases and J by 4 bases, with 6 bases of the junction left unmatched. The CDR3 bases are TGTGCCAGCAGTCCACCGGGACAGGGGGCTTACAATGAGCAGTTCTTC. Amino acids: CASSPPGQGAYNEQFF.

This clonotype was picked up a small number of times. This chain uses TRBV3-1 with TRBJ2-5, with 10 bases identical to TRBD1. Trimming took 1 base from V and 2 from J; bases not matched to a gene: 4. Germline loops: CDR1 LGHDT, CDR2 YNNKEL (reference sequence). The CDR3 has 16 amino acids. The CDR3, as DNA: TGTGCCAGCAGCCAAGCGGGACAGGGGACACAAGAGACCCAGTACTTC. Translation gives CASSQAGQGTQETQYF.

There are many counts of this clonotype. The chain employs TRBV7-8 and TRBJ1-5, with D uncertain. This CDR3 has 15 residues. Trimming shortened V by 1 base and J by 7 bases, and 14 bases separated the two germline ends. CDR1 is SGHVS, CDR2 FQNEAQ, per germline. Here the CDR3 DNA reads TGTGCCAGCAGCTTAGGTGGTGGGGTTAACCAGCCCCAGCATTTT. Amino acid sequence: CASSLGGGVNQPQHF. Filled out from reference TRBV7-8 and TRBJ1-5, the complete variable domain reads GAGVSQSPRYKVAKRGQDVALRCDPISGHVSLFWYQQALGQGPEFLTYFQNEAQLDKSGLPSDRFFAERPEGSVSTLKIQRTQQEDSAVYLCASSLGGGVNQPQHFGDGTRLSIL.

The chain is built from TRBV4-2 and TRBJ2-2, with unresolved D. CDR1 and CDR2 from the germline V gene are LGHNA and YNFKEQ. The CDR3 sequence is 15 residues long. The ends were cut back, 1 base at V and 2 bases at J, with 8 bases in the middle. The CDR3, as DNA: TGTGCCAGCAGCCAAGGCGGACGTAACACCGGGGAGCTGTTTTTT. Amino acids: CASSQGGRNTGELFF.

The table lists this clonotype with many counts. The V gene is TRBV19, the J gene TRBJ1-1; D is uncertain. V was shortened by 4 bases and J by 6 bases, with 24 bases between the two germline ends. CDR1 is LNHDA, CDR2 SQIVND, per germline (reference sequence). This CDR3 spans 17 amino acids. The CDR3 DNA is TGTGCCAGTAGTACCCTCAGCGGATCCCAAGGAGGGCCTGAAGCTTTCTTT. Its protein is CASSTLSGSQGGPEAFF.

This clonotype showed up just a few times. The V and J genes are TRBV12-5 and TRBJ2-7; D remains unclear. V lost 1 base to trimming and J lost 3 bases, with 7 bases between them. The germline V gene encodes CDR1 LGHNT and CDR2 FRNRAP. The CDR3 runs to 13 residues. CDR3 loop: CASGLGRYYEQYF. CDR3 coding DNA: TGTGCTAGTGGTTTGGGGCGATACTACGAGCAGTACTTC.

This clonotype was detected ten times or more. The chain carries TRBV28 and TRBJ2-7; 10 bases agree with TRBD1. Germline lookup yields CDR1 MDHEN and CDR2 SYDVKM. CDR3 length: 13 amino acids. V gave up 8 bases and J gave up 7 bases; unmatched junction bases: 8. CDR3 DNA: TGTGCCAGCTCCGGGACAGGGGTCTGGGAGCAGTACTTC. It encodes CASSGTGVWEQYF.

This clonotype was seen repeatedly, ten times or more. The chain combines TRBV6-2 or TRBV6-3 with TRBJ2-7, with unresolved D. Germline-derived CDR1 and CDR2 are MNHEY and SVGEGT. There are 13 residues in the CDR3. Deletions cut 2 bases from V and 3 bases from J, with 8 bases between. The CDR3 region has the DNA TGTGCCAGCAGTTACGAAAGGGACTACGAGCAGTACTTC. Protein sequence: CASSYERDYEQYF.

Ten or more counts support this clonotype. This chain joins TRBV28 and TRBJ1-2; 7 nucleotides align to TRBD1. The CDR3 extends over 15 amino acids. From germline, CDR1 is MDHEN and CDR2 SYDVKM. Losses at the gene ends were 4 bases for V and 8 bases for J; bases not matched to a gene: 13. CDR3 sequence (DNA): TGTGCCAGCAGTTCCGGGACAGTTGACGGGAAGGGCTACACCTTC. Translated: CASSSGTVDGKGYTF.

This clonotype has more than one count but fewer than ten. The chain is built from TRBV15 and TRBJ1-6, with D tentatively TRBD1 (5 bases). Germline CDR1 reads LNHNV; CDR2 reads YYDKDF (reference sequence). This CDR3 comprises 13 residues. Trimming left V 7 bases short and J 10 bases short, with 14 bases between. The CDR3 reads CATKSLGGSPLHF. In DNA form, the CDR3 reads TGTGCCACCAAAAGTTTGGGGGGATCACCCCTCCACTTT.

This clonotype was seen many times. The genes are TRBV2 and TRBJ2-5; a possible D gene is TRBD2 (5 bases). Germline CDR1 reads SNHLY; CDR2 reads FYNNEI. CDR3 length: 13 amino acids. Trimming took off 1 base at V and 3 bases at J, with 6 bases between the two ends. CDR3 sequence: CASSEGGKETQYF. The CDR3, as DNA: TGTGCCAGCAGTGAAGGAGGGAAAGAGACCCAGTACTTC.

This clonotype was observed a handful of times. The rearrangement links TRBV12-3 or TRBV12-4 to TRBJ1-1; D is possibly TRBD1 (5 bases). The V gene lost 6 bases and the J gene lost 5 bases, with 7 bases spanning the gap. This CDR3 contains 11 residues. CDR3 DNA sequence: TGTGCCAGCAGGGGACGGACTGAAGCTTTCTTT. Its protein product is CASRGRTEAFF.

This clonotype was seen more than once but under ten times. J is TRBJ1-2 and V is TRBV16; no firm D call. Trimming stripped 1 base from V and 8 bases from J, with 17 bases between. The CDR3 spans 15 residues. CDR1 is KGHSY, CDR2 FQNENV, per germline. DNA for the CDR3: TGTGCCAGCAGCCAATACGGTGGGGTCTATGTCGGCTACACCTTC. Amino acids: CASSQYGGVYVGYTF. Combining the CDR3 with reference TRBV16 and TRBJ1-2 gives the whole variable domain GEEVAQTPKHLVRGEGQKAKLYCAPIKGHSYVFWYQQVLKNEFKFLISFQNENVFDETGMPKERFSAKCLPNSPCSLEIQATKLEDSAVYFCASSQYGGVYVGYTFGSGTRLTVV.

The CDR3 protein is CATSRDPRGSYEQYF. CDR3 DNA sequence: TGTGCCACCAGCAGAGACCCTCGTGGGTCCTACGAGCAGTACTTC. The chain is built from TRBV15 and TRBJ2-7; D not certain. The CDR3 spans 15 residues. V lost 0 bases to trimming and J lost 1 base, with 10 bases between them. Per the germline V gene, CDR1 is LNHNV and CDR2 is YYDKDF (reference sequence).

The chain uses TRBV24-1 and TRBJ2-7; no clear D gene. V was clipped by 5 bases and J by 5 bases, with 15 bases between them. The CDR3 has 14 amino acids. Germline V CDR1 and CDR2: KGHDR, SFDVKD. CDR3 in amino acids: CATSALRSPHEQYF. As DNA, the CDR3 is TGTGCCACCAGTGCCCTCAGGAGCCCCCACGAGCAGTACTTC.

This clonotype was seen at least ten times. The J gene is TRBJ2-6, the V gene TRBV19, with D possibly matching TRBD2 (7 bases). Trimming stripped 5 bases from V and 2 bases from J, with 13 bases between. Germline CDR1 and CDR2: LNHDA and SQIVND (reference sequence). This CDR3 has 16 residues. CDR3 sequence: CASSPTGGTGANVLTF. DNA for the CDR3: TGTGCCAGTAGTCCTACGGGGGGCACTGGGGCCAACGTCCTGACTTTC.

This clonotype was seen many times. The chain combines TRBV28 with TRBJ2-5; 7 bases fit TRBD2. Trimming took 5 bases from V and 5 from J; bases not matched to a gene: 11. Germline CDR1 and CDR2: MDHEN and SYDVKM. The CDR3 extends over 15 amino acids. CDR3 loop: CASSDWGEGRETQYF. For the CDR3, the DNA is TGTGCCAGCAGTGACTGGGGGGAGGGTAGGGAGACCCAGTACTTC.